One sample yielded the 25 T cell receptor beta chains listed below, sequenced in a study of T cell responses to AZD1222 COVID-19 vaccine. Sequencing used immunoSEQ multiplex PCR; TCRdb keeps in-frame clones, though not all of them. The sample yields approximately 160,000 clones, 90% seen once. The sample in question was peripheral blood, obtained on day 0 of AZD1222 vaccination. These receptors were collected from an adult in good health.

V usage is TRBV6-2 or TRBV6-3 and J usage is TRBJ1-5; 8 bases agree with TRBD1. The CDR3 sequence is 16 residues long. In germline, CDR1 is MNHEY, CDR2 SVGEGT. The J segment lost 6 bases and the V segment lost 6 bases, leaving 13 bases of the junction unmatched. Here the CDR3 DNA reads TGTGCCAGCAGCTCCCACCGGGACAGGATAACTCAGCCCCAGCATTTT. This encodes CASSSHRDRITQPQHF.

In DNA, the CDR3 is TGCAGTGCTAGTAATAGGGCCTCCTACGAGCAGTACTTC. This codes for CSASNRASYEQYF. The V gene is TRBV20-1, the J gene TRBJ2-7, with D unclear. This CDR3 is built from 13 residues. CDR1 is DFQATT, CDR2 SNEGSKA, per germline (reference sequence). Trimming shortened V by 3 bases and J by 0 bases, and 9 bases separated the two germline ends.

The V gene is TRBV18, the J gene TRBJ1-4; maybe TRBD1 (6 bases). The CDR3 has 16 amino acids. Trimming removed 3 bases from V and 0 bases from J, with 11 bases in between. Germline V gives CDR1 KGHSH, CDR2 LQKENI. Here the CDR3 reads CASSPGQPTTNEKLFF. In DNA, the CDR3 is TGTGCCAGCTCACCCGGACAGCCAACAACTAATGAAAAACTGTTTTTT.

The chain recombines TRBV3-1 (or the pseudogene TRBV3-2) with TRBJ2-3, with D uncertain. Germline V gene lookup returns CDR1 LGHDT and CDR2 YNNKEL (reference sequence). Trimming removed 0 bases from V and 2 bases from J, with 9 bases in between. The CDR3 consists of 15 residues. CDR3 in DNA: TGTGCCAGCAGCCAAGAGGGGTACCACACAGATACGCAGTATTTT. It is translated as CASSQEGYHTDTQYF.

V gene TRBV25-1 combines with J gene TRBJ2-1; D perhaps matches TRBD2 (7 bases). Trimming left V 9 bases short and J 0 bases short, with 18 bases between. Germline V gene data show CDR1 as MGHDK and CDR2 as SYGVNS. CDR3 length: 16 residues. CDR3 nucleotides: TGTGCCAGTCACCATGGGGGCGGGGGCTCCTACAATGAGCAGTTCTTC. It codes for CASHHGGGGSYNEQFF.

The CDR3 region is CAHSRWGPGDANTGELFF. The CDR3 DNA is TGTGCGCACAGCCGATGGGGTCCGGGGGATGCGAACACCGGGGAGCTGTTTTTT. The rearrangement links TRBV15 to TRBJ2-2; a weak D match, TRBD2 (6 bases). The CDR3 extends over 18 amino acids. The V gene's germline CDR1 is LNHNV and CDR2 YYDKDF (reference sequence).

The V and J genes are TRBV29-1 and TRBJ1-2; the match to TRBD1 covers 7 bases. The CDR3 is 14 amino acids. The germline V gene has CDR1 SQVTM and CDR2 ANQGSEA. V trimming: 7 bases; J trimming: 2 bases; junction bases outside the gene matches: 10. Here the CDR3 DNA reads TGCAGCGCGACTACAGGGGCCCCCAACTATGGCTACACCTTC. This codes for CSATTGAPNYGYTF.

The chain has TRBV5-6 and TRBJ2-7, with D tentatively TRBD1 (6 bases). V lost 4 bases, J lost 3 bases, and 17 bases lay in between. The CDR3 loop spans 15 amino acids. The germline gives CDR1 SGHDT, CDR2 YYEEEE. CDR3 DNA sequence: TGTGCCAGCAGCCCCTCGGTCAGGGGCATCTACGAGCAGTACTTC. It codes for CASSPSVRGIYEQYF. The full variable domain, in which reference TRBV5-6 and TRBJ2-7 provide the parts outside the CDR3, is DAGVTQSPTHLIKTRGQQVTLRCSPKSGHDTVSWYQQALGQGPQFIFQYYEEEERQRGNFPDRFSGHQFPNYSSELNVNALLLGDSALYLCASSPSVRGIYEQYFGPGTRLTVT.

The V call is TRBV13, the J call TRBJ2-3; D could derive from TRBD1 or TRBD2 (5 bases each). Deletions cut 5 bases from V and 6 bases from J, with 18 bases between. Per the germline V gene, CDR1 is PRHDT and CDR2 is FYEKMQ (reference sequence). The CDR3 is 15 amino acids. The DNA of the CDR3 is TGTGCCAGCAGCCAGAAGGGACCGCCCCTCGATACGCAGTATTTT. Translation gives CASSQKGPPLDTQYF.

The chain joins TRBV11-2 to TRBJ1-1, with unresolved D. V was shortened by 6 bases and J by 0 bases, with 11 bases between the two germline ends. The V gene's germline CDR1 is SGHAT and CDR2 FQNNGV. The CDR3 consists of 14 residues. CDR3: CASSFDNMNTEAFF. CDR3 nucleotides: TGTGCCAGCAGTTTTGATAACATGAACACTGAAGCTTTCTTT.

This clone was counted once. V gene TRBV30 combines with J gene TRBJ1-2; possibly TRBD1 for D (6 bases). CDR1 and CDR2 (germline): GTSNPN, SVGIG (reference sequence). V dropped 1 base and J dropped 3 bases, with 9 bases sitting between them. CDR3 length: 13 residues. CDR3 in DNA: TGTGCCTGGAGTGATAGGGGGGACTATGGCTACACCTTC. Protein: CAWSDRGDYGYTF.

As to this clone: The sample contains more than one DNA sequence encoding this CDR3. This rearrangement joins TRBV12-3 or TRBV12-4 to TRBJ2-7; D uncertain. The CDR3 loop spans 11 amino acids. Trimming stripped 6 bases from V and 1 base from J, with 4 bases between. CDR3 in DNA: TGTGCCAGCAGCCAATCCTACGAGCAGTACTTC. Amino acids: CASSQSYEQYF.

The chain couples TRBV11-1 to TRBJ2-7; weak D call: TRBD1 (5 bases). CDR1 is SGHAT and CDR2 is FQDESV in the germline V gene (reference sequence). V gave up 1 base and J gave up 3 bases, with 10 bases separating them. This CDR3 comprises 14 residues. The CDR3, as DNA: TGTGCCAGCAGCTTAGGTCAGGGTCGCTACGAGCAGTACTTC. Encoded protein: CASSLGQGRYEQYF.

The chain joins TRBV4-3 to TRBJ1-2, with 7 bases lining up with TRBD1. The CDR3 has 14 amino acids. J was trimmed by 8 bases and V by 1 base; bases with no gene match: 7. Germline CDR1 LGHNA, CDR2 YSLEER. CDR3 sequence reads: CASSQGQGEFGYTF. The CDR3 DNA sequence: TGCGCCAGCAGCCAAGGACAGGGTGAATTCGGCTACACCTTC.

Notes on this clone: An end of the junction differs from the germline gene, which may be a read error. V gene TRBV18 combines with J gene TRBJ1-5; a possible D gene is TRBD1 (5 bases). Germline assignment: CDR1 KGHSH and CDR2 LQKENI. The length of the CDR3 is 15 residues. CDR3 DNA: TGTGCCGGCTCATCGCAGGGTTCTCGCAATCAGCCCCAGCATTTT. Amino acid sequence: CAGSSQGSRNQPQHF.

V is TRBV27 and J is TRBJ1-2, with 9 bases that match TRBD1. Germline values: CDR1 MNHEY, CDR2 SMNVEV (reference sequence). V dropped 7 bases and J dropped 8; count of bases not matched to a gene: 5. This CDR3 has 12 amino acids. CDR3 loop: CASTSQGAGYTF. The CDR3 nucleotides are TGTGCCAGCACGTCACAGGGGGCAGGCTACACCTTC.

The CDR3, as DNA: TGTGCCAGCAGCTTACAGTCAGGGGCCAATCAGCCCCAGCATTTT. Protein: CASSLQSGANQPQHF. V usage is TRBV7-2 and J usage is TRBJ1-5; TRBD1 might be the D (6 bases). V dropped 2 bases and J dropped 3 bases, with 11 bases sitting between them. Germline V lookup: CDR1 SGHTA, CDR2 FQGNSA. CDR3 length: 15 amino acids.

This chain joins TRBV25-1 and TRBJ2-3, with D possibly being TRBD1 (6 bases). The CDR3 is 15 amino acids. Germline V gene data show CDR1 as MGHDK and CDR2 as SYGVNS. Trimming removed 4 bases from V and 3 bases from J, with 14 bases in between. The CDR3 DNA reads TGTGCCAGCAGTGGGGTAGGGACAAGAACAGATACGCAGTATTTT. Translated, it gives CASSGVGTRTDTQYF.

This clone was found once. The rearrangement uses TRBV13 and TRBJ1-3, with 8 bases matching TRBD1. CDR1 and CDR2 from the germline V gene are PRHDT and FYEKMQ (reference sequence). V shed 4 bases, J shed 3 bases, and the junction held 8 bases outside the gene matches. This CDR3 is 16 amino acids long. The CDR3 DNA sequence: TGTGCCAGCAGCTCCTCGATGGGACAGGATGGAAACACCATATATTTT. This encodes CASSSSMGQDGNTIYF.

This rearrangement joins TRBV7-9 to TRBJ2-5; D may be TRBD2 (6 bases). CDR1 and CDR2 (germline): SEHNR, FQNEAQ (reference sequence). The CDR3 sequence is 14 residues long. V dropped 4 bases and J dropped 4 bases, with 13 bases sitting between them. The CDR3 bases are TGTGCCAGCAGCTCCTCCGGGAGACCAGAGACCCAGTACTTC. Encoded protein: CASSSSGRPETQYF.

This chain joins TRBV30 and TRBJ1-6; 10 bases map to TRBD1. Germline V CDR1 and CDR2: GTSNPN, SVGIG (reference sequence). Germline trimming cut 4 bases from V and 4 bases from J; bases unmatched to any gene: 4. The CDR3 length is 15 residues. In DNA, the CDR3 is TGTGCCTGGAACCGGGGACAGGGGTATAATTCACCCCTCCACTTT. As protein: CAWNRGQGYNSPLHF. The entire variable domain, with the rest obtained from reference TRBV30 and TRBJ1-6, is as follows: SQTIHQWPATLVQPVGSPLSLECTVEGTSNPNLYWYRQAAGRGLQLLFYSVGIGQISSEVPQNLSASRPQDRQFILSSKKLLLSDSGFYLCAWNRGQGYNSPLHFGNGTRLTVT.

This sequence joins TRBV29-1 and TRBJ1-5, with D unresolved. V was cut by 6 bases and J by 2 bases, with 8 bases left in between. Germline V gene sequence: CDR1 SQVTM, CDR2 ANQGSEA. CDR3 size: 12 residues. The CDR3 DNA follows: TGCAGCGTCCAGATGGGCAATCAGCCCCAGCATTTT. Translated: CSVQMGNQPQHF.

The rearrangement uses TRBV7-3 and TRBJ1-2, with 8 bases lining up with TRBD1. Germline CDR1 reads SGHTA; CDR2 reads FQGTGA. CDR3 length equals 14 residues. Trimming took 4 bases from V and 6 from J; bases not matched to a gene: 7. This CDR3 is CASSSGGRRDGYTF. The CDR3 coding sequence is TGTGCCAGCAGCTCAGGGGGCCGTCGAGATGGCTACACCTTC.

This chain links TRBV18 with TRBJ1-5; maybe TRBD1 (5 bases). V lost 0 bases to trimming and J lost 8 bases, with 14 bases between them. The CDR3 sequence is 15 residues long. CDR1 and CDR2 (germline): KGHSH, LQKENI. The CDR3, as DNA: TGTGCCAGCTCACCACCTGCTTGGGAGGGGAAGCCCCAGCATTTT. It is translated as CASSPPAWEGKPQHF.

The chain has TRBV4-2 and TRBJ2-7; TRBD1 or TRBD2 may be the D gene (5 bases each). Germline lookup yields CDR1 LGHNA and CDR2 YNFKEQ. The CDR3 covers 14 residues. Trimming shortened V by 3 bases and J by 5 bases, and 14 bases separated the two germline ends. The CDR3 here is CASSQTFWDHEQYF. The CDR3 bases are TGTGCCAGCAGCCAGACTTTCTGGGACCACGAGCAGTACTTC.